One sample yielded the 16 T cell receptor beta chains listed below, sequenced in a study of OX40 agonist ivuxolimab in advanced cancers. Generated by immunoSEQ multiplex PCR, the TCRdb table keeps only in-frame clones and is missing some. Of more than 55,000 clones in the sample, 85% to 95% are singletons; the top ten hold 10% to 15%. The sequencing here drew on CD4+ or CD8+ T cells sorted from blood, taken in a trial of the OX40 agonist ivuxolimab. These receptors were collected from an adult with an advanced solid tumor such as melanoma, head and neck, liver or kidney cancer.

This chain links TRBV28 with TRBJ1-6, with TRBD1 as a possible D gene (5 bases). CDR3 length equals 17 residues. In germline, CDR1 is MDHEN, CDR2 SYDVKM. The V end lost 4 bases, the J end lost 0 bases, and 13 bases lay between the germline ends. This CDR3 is CASSSFLGDSYNSPLHF. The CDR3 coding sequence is TGTGCCAGCAGTTCATTTTTGGGGGACTCCTATAATTCACCCCTCCACTTT.

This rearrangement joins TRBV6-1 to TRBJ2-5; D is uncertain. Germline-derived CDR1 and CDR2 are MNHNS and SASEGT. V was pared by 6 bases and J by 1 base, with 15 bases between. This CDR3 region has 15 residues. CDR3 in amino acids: CASRSGVRFQETQYF. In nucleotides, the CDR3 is TGTGCCAGCAGGAGTGGGGTCAGGTTCCAAGAGACCCAGTACTTC.

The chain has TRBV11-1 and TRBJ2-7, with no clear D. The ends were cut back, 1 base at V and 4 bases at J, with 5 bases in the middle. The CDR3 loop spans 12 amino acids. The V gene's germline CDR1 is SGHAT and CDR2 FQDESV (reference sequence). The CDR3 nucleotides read TGTGCCAGCAGCTTAGTGTCGTACGAGCAGTACTTC. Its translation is CASSLVSYEQYF.

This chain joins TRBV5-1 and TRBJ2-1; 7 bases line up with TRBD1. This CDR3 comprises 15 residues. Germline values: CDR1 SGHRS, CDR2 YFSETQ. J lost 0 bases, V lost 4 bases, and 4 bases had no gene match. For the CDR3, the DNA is TGCGCCAGCAGCCCCAAGGGGGCCTCCTACAATGAGCAGTTCTTC. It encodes CASSPKGASYNEQFF.

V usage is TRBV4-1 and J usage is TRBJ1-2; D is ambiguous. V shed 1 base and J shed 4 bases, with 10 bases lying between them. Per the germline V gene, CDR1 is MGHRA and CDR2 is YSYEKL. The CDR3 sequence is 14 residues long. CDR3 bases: TGCGCCAGCAGCCAAGTCACCGGATCCTATGGCTACACCTTC. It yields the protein CASSQVTGSYGYTF.

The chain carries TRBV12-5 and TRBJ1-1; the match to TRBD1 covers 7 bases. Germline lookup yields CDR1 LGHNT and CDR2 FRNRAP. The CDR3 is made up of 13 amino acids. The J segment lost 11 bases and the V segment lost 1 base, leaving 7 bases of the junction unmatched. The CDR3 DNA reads TGTGCTAGTGGTTTGGCCACAGGGGTGGAGGCTTTCTTT. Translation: CASGLATGVEAFF.

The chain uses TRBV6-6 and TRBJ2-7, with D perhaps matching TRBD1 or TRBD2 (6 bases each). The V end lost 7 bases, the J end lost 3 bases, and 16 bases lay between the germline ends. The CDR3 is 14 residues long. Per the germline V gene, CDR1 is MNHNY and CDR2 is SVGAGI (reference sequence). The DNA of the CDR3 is TGTGCCAGCAAAGGGGGGAACTATAACTACGAGCAGTACTTC. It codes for CASKGGNYNYEQYF.

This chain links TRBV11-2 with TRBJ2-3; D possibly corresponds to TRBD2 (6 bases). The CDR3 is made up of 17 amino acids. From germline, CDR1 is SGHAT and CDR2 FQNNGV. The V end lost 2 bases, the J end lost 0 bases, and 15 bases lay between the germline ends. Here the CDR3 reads CASSLLGTSTSTDTQYF. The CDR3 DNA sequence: TGTGCCAGCAGCTTATTGGGCACTAGCACTAGCACAGATACGCAGTATTTT.

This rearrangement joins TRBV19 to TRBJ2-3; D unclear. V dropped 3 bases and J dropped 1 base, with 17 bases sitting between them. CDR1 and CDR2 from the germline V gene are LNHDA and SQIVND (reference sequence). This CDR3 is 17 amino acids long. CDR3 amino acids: CASSIASNRAGTDTQYF. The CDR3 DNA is TGTGCCAGTAGTATTGCGTCTAATAGGGCTGGCACAGATACGCAGTATTTT.

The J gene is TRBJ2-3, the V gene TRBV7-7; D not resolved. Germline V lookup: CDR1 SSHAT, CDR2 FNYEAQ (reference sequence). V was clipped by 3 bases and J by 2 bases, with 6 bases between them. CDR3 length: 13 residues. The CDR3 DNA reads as TGTGCCAGCAGCTTTAGGATCACAGATACGCAGTATTTT. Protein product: CASSFRITDTQYF.

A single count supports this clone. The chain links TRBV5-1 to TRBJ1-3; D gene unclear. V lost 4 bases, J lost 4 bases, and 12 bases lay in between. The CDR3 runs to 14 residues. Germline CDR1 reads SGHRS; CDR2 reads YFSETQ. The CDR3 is CASSPLGVGNTIYF. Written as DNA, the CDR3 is TGCGCCAGCAGCCCCCTCGGGGTCGGAAACACCATATATTTT.

The CDR3 sequence: CASSSLAGVYNEQFF. For the CDR3, the DNA is TGTGCCAGCAGCTCCCTAGCGGGGGTTTACAATGAGCAGTTCTTC. The chain joins TRBV7-2 to TRBJ2-1, with 10 bases that match TRBD2. The trim removed 4 bases at V and 4 bases at J, leaving 4 bases unmatched. Germline V gene data show CDR1 as SGHTA and CDR2 as FQGNSA. This CDR3 contains 15 residues.

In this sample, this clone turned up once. DNA for the CDR3: TGTGCCAGCAGCATGGGACTAGCAGACTACAATGAGCAGTTCTTC. It encodes CASSMGLADYNEQFF. The chain carries TRBV6-5 and TRBJ2-1; TRBD2 matches 9 bases. Germline lookup yields CDR1 MNHEY and CDR2 SVGAGI. There are 15 residues in the CDR3. J lost 3 bases, V lost 6 bases, and 6 bases had no gene match.

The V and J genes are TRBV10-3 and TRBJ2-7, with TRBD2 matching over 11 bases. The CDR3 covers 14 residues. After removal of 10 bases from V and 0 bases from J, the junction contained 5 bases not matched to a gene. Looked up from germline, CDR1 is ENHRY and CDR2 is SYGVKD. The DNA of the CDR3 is TGTGCCACCTCCGGACTAGCGGGCTCCTACGAGCAGTACTTC. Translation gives CATSGLAGSYEQYF.

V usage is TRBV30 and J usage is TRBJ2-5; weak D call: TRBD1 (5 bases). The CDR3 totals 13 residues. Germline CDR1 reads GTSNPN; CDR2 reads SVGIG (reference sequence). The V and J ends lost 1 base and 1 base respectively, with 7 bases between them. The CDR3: CAWSADIQETQYF. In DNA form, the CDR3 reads TGTGCCTGGAGTGCGGACATCCAAGAGACCCAGTACTTC.

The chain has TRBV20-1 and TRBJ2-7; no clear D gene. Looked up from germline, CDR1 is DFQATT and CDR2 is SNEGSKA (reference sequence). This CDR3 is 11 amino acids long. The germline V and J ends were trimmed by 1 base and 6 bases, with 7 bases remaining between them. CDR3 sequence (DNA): TGCAGTGCTAGAGTGGGTCGCGAGCAGTACTTC. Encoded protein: CSARVGREQYF.